Included here is one T cell receptor (beta chain) sequence, with context. As yet, its antigen is unknown. The entry originates in a study of cytotoxic CD8 clonotypes in ibrutinib-treated CLL. Regarding the study as a whole: Clonality correlated strongly with circulating CD8+ T cells and exceeded age-matched healthy donors at baseline.

Produced via immunoSEQ multiplex PCR; TCRdb's table is partial and in-frame only. The sample has over 110,000 clones; around 93% are singletons. Sequenced here: PBMCs, sampled after 12 months of ibrutinib treatment. The sequence was obtained from a human donor with chronic lymphocytic leukemia.

CDR3: CASSQESTGVLYNEQFF. The CDR3 nucleotides are TGTGCCAGCAGCCAAGAATCCACGGGAGTCCTCTACAATGAGCAGTTCTTC. The rearrangement links TRBV4-2 to TRBJ2-1, with D perhaps TRBD2 (6 bases). Germline V lookup: CDR1 LGHNA, CDR2 YNFKEQ. V was clipped by 0 bases and J by 3 bases, with 15 bases between them. CDR3 length: 17 amino acids.